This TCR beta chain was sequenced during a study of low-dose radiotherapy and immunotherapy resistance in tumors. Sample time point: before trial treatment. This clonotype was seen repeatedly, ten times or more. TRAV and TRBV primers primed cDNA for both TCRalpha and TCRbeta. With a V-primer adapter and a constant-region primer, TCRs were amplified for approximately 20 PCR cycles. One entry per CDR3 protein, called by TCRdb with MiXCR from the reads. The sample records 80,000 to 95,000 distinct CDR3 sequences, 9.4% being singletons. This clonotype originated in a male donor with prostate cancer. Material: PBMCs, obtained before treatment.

CDR3 sequence: CASSSWTGADTGELFF. Written as DNA, the CDR3 is TGTGCCAGCAGTTCCTGGACAGGGGCGGACACCGGGGAGCTGTTTTTT. This sequence joins TRBV28 and TRBJ2-2; 9 bases are shared with TRBD1. Germline-derived CDR1 and CDR2 are MDHEN and SYDVKM. The length of the CDR3 is 16 residues. V trimming: 4 bases; J trimming: 3 bases; junction bases outside the gene matches: 6.